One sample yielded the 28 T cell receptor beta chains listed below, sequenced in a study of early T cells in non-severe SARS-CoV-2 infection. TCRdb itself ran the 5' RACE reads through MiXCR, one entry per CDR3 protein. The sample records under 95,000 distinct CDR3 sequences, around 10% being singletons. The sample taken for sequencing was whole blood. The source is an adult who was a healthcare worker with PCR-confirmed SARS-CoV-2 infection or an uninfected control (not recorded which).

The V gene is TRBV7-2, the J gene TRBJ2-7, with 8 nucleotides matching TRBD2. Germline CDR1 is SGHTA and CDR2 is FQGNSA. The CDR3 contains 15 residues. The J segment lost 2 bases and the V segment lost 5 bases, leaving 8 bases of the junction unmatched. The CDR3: CASSPGGAGTYEQYF. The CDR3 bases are TGTGCCAGCAGCCCGGGGGGGGCAGGGACCTACGAGCAGTACTTC.

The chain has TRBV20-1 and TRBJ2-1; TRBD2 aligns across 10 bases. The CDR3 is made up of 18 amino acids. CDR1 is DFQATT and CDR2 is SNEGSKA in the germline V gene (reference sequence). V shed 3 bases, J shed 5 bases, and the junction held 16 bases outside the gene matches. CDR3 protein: CSASRRGHSGRGNNEQFF. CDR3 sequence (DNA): TGCAGTGCTAGCAGGAGGGGCCACAGCGGGAGGGGGAACAATGAGCAGTTCTTC.

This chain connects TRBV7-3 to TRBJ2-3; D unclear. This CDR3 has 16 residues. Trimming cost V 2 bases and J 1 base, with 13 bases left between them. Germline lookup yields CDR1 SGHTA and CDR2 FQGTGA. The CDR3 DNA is TGTGCCAGCAGCTTAGGGTCAACGACGGGCACAGATACGCAGTATTTT. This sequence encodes CASSLGSTTGTDTQYF.

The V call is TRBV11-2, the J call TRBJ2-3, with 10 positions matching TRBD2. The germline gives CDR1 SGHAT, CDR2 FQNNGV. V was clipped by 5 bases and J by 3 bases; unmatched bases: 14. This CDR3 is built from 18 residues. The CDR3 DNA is TGTGCCAGCAGCCCCGGGACCTTAGCGGGGGGCCAGACAGATACGCAGTATTTT. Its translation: CASSPGTLAGGQTDTQYF.

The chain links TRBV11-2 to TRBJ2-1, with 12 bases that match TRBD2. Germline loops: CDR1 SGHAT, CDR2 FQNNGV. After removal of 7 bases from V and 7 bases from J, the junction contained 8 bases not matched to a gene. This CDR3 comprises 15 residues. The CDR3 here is CASIQLAGGVNEQFF. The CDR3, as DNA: TGTGCCAGCATCCAACTAGCGGGAGGTGTGAATGAGCAGTTCTTC.

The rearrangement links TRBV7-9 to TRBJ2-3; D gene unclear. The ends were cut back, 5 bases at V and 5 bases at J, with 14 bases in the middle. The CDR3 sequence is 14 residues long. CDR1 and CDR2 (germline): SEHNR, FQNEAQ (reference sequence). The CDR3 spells CASSTARHVDTQYF. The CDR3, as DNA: TGTGCCAGCAGCACCGCTAGACACGTAGATACGCAGTATTTT.

The CDR3 is CASSLVGASGANVLTF. The CDR3 DNA follows: TGTGCCAGCAGCTTAGTAGGAGCCTCTGGGGCCAACGTCCTGACTTTC. The rearrangement links TRBV7-8 to TRBJ2-6; D unresolved. The CDR3 is made up of 16 amino acids. Trimming removed 1 base at V and 0 bases at J, with 7 bases between. The germline V gene encodes CDR1 SGHVS and CDR2 FQNEAQ.

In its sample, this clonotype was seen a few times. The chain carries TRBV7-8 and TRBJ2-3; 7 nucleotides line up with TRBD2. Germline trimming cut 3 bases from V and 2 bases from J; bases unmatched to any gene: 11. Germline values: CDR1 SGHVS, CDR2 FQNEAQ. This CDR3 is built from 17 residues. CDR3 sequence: CASSLAPPAGITDTQYF. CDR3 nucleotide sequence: TGTGCCAGCAGCTTGGCCCCCCCAGCGGGGATCACAGATACGCAGTATTTT.

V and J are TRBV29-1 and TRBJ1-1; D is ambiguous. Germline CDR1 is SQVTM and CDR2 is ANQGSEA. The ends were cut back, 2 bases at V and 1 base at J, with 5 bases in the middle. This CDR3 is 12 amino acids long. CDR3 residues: CSVERTNTEAFF. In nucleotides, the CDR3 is TGCAGCGTTGAACGTACGAACACTGAAGCTTTCTTT.

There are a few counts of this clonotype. CDR3: CASSFGTSGSPGGEQFF. CDR3 in DNA: TGCGCCAGCAGCTTCGGGACTAGCGGGAGCCCGGGGGGTGAGCAGTTCTTC. The chain uses TRBV5-1 and TRBJ2-1; 14 nucleotides align to TRBD2. The CDR3 extends over 17 amino acids. Germline CDR1 and CDR2: SGHRS and YFSETQ. J was trimmed by 9 bases and V by 2 bases; bases with no gene match: 10.

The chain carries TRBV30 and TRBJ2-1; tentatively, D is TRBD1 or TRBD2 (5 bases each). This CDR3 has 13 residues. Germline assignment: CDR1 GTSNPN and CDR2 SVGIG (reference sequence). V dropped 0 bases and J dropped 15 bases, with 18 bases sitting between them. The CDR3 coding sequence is TGTGCCTGGAGTGTACACTTTGTGGGGGAACCGTTCTTC. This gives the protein CAWSVHFVGEPFF.

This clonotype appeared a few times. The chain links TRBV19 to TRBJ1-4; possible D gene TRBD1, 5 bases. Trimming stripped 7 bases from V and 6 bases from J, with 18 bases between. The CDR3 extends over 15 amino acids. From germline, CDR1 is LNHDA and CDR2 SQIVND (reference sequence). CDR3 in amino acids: CASTSRGVGDEKLFF. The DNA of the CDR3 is TGTGCCAGTACCTCCCGGGGGGTAGGGGATGAAAAACTGTTTTTT.

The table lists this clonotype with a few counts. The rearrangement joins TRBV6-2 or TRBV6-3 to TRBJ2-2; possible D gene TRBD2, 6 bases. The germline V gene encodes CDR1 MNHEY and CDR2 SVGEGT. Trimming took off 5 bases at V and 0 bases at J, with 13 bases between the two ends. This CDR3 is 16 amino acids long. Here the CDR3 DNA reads TGTGCCAGCAGTGCCCCGGGGGAGACGAACACCGGGGAGCTGTTTTTT. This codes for CASSAPGETNTGELFF.

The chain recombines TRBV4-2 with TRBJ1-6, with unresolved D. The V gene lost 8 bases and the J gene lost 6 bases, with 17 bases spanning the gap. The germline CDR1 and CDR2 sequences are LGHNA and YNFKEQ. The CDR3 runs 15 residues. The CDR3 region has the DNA TGTGCCAGCTCCTCAGAGGCACAGCGTAATTCACCCCTCCACTTT. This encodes CASSSEAQRNSPLHF.

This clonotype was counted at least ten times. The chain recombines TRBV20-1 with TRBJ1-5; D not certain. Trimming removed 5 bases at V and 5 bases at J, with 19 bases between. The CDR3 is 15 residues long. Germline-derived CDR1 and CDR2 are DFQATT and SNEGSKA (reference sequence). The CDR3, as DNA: TGCAGTGCTGCGTTCATCGGAAGGCTGGATCAGCCCCAGCATTTT. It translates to CSAAFIGRLDQPQHF.

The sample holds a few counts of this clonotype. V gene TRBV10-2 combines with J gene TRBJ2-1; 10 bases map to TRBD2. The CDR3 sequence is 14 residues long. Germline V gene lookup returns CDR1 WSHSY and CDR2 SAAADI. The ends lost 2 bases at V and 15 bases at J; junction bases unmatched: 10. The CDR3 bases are TGCGCCAGCAGTGAGGCTAGCGGGAGTCCCCTGGGGTTCTTC. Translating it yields CASSEASGSPLGFF.

The CDR3 spells CAISRNQETQYF. The DNA for the CDR3 is TGTGCCATCAGTAGGAACCAAGAGACCCAGTACTTC. This chain joins TRBV10-3 and TRBJ2-5; D gene ambiguous. Per germline, CDR1 ENHRY and CDR2 SYGVKD. CDR3 length equals 12 residues. With 5 bases removed from V and 0 bases from J, the gap between germline ends came to 4 bases.

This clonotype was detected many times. The CDR3 sequence is CASSVQGSNAYTF. In DNA, the CDR3 is TGTGCCAGCAGTGTCCAGGGATCGAATGCCTACACCTTC. The chain uses TRBV6-1 and TRBJ1-2; the D gene is possibly TRBD1 (5 bases). V lost 4 bases to trimming and J lost 10 bases, with 16 bases between them. CDR3 size: 13 residues. Looked up from germline, CDR1 is MNHNS and CDR2 is SASEGT.

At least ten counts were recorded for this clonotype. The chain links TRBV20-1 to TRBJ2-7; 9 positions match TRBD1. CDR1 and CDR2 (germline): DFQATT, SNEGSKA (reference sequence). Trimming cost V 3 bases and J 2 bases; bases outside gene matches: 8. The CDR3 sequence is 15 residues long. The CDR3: CSASHRDRAPYEQYF. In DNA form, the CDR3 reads TGCAGTGCTAGCCACCGGGACAGGGCCCCCTACGAGCAGTACTTC.

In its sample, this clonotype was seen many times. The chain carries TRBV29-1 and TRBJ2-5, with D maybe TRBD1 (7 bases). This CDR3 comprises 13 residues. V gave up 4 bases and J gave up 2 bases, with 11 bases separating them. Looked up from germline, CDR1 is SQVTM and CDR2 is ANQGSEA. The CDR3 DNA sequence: TGCAGCGTTGTAGCAGGGGGGCAAGAGACCCAGTACTTC. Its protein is CSVVAGGQETQYF.

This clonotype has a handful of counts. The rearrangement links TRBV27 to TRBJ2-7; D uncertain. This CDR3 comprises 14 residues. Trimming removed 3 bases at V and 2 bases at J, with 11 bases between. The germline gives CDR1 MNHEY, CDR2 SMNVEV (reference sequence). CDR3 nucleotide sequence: TGTGCCAGCAGTTTCGTGGCAGGTGCCTACGAGCAGTACTTC. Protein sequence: CASSFVAGAYEQYF.

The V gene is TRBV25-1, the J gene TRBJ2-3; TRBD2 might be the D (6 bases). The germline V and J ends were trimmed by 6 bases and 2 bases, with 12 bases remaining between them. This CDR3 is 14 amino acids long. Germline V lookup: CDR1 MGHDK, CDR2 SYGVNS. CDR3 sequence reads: CASSGSSFTDTQYF. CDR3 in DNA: TGTGCCAGCAGCGGGAGCAGCTTCACAGATACGCAGTATTTT.

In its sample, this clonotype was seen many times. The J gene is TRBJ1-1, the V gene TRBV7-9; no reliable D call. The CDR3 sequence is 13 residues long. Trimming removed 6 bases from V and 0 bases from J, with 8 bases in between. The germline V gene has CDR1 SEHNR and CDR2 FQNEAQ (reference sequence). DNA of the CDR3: TGTGCCAGCAGGGACGGCATGAACACTGAAGCTTTCTTT. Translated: CASRDGMNTEAFF.

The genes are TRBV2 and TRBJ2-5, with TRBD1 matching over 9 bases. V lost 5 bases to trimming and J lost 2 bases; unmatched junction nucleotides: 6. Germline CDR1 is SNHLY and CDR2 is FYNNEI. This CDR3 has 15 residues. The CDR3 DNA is TGTGCCAGCAGTCCGGCCGGGACAGGGCAAGAGACCCAGTACTTC. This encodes CASSPAGTGQETQYF.

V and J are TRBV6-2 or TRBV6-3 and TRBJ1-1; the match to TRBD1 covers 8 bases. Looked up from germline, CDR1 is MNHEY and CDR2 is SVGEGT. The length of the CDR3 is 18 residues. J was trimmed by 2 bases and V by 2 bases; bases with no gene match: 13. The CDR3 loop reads CASSYPQGAGARNTEAFF. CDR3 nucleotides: TGTGCCAGCAGTTACCCGCAGGGGGCCGGAGCTAGAAACACTGAAGCTTTCTTT.

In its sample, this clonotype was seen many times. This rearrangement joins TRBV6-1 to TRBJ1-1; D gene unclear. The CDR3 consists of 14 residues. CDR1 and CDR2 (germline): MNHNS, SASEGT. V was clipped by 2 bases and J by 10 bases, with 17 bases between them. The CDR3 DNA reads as TGTGCCAGCAGTGAACGGGAAGTAAGGGTGAGAGCTTTCTTT. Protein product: CASSEREVRVRAFF.

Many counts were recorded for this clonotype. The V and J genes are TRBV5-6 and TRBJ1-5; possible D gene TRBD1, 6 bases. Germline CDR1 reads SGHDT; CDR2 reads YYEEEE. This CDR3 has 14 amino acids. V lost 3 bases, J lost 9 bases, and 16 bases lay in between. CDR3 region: CASSWGNREMPQHF. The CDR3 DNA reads TGTGCCAGCAGCTGGGGAAACAGGGAAATGCCCCAGCATTTT.

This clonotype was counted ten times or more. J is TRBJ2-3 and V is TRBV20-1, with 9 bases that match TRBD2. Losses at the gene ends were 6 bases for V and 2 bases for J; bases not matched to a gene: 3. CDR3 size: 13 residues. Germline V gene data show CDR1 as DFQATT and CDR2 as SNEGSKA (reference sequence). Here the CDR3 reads CSALAGSTDTQYF. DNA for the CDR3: TGCAGTGCCCTAGCGGGGTCCACAGATACGCAGTATTTT.